This entry concerns a single T cell receptor (beta chain). Its specificity is unknown. V was cut by 6 bases and J by 6 bases, with 15 bases left in between. There are 15 residues in the CDR3. In germline, CDR1 is SNHLY, CDR2 FYNNEI. This entry is derived from a study of CD8 T cells in Susac syndrome. TCR beta sequences were obtained from blood CD8+ and CD4+ T cells. General study results and limits: An acknowledgment was made by the study that its TCR sequencing and HLA analysis involved relatively few individuals.

RNA in amounts of roughly 0.5 to 1 ug was reverse transcribed with random hexamers. TCRdb independently ran MiXCR on the immunoSEQ multiplex PCR reads; one entry per CDR3 protein. In the table there are around 160,000 distinct CDR3 sequences, around 95% of which are singletons. This chain connects TRBV2 to TRBJ1-6, with D tentatively TRBD1 (6 bases). Specimen: CD4+ T cells from PBMCs. The TCR sequence derives from a human donor in good health. The CDR3 loop reads CASRETGGSNSPLHF. In DNA, the CDR3 is TGTGCCAGCAGGGAGACAGGAGGTTCTAATTCACCCCTCCACTTT.